The 19 T cell receptor beta chains presented below share a single source sample, sequenced in a study of human T cells and chemical hapten exposure. Time point described: patch test 3, about 24 weeks after DPC sensitization. Noted treatment: therapeutic diphenylcyclopropenone sensitization with weekly scalp DPC. TCRdb called the RACE reads again in MiXCR, with one record for every CDR3 protein. Of under 55,000 distinct CDR3 sequences listed, 9.9% are singletons. Specimen: whole blood, collected in connection with sensitization to the hapten diphenylcyclopropenone (DPC). Receptors originate from a woman in her 40s with alopecia areata. Some clones in this sample may be carry-over from other donors' samples.

This clonotype was detected many times. The chain recombines TRBV6-4 with TRBJ1-6; 9 bases line up with TRBD1. Per the germline V gene, CDR1 is MRHNA and CDR2 is SNTAGT. The CDR3 loop spans 13 amino acids. Germline trimming cut 6 bases from V and 7 bases from J; bases unmatched to any gene: 1. In DNA, the CDR3 is TGTGCCAGCAGACAGGGGGCGAATTCACCCCTCCACTTT. As protein: CASRQGANSPLHF.

This clonotype has at least ten counts. The CDR3 protein is CASSQETQYF. CDR3 coding DNA: TGTGCCAGCAGCCAAGAGACCCAGTACTTC. The gene calls are TRBV3-1 and TRBJ2-5; no clear D. The CDR3 loop spans 10 amino acids. Germline CDR1 reads LGHDT; CDR2 reads YNNKEL (reference sequence). Deletions cut 0 bases from V and 7 bases from J, with 0 bases between.

This clonotype occurred many times. V gene TRBV20-1 combines with J gene TRBJ1-1; D gene uncertain. This CDR3 comprises 10 residues. Germline CDR1 is DFQATT and CDR2 is SNEGSKA (reference sequence). V was cut by 5 bases and J by 7 bases, with 8 bases left in between. CDR3 sequence (DNA): TGCAGTGCTCTAGGCGTTGAAGCTTTCTTT. This gives the protein CSALGVEAFF.

This sequence joins TRBV5-6 and TRBJ2-1, with 8 positions matching TRBD1. Germline values: CDR1 SGHDT, CDR2 YYEEEE. V lost 0 bases and J lost 6; bases outside the gene matches: 8. The CDR3 length is 16 residues. For the CDR3, the DNA is TGTGCCAGCAGCTTGGGGACCGGGACAGGTCGCAATGAGCAGTTCTTC. Protein product: CASSLGTGTGRNEQFF.

A remark on this clonotype: An end of the junction differs from the germline gene, which may be a read error. The chain is built from TRBV5-1 and TRBJ2-1; D not resolved. The CDR3 runs to 12 residues. Germline V gives CDR1 SGHRS, CDR2 YFSETQ. CDR3 sequence: CASSSTGNEQIF. As DNA, the CDR3 is TGCGCCAGCAGCAGCACCGGAAATGAGCAGATCTTC.

This clonotype appeared a few times. CDR3 bases: TGTGCCAGCAGCCCCTCGAGGGCTTTCTTT. Translated, it gives CASSPSRAFF. This chain joins TRBV4-2 and TRBJ1-1; D uncertain. The CDR3 loop spans 10 amino acids. The germline gives CDR1 LGHNA, CDR2 YNFKEQ. Trimming took 4 bases from V and 11 from J, leaving 8 bases between them.

This clonotype occurred many times. V and J are TRBV6-1 and TRBJ2-7; D unclear. Germline values: CDR1 MNHNS, CDR2 SASEGT. The CDR3 spans 12 residues. Trimming left V 6 bases short and J 7 bases short, with 13 bases between. The CDR3 reads CASRAWTPEQYF. The CDR3 nucleotides are TGTGCCAGCAGAGCCTGGACCCCTGAGCAGTACTTC.

This clonotype was seen at least ten times. The chain couples TRBV4-3 to TRBJ2-3; D is unclear. Germline V gene sequence: CDR1 LGHNA, CDR2 YSLEER. The germline V and J ends were trimmed by 0 bases and 6 bases, with 7 bases remaining between them. There are 13 residues in the CDR3. This CDR3 reads CASSQESRDTQYF. In DNA, the CDR3 is TGCGCCAGCAGCCAAGAATCGCGCGATACGCAGTATTTT.

Only a few counts were recorded for this clonotype. The chain links TRBV28 to TRBJ1-2; D is ambiguous. From germline, CDR1 is MDHEN and CDR2 SYDVKM. The CDR3 consists of 12 residues. V lost 7 bases to trimming and J lost 4 bases, with 10 bases between them. The CDR3: CASKGRSYGYTF. CDR3 sequence (DNA): TGTGCCAGCAAGGGTCGGTCCTATGGCTACACCTTC.

This clonotype was recorded a few times. The V and J genes are TRBV20-1 and TRBJ2-3; the match to TRBD2 covers 14 bases. V was clipped by 0 bases and J by 3 bases; unmatched bases: 11. The CDR3 sequence is 19 residues long. Per the germline V gene, CDR1 is DFQATT and CDR2 is SNEGSKA (reference sequence). CDR3 coding DNA: TGCAGTGCTAGAGACTACAGGACTAGCGGGGGGCCGAGGACAGATACGCAGTATTTT. It specifies CSARDYRTSGGPRTDTQYF.

This sequence joins TRBV28 and TRBJ2-5, with 8 nucleotides matching TRBD1. This CDR3 is 17 amino acids long. From germline, CDR1 is MDHEN and CDR2 SYDVKM. Losses at the gene ends were 2 bases for V and 5 bases for J; bases not matched to a gene: 13. In DNA, the CDR3 is TGTGCCAGCAGTTTAACCCATTTGGACAGGGAAACGGAGACCCAGTACTTC. Translating gives CASSLTHLDRETETQYF.

This clonotype was seen a handful of times. This chain uses TRBV28 with TRBJ2-7, with TRBD1 identical over 7 bases. Per the germline V gene, CDR1 is MDHEN and CDR2 is SYDVKM. V shed 4 bases and J 5 bases; nucleotides not matched to a gene: 8. The CDR3 is 14 amino acids. In DNA, the CDR3 is TGTGCCAGCAGTTACGACAGGGACCACCACGAGCAGTACTTC. This codes for CASSYDRDHHEQYF.

This clonotype has ten or more counts. The chain joins TRBV21-1 to TRBJ2-7. TRBV21-1 is a documented pseudogene. The CDR3 has 16 amino acids. Written as DNA, the CDR3 is TGTGCCAGCAGCAGACCGAGGACGGTAGGCTCCTACGAGCAGTACTTC. Translating it yields CASSRPRTVGSYEQYF.

The chain is built from TRBV5-1 and TRBJ2-3; TRBD2 agrees at 9 bases. The V gene's germline CDR1 is SGHRS and CDR2 YFSETQ. The ends lost 2 bases at V and 7 bases at J; junction bases unmatched: 8. The CDR3 covers 15 residues. CDR3 protein: CASSLMGTSLHTQYF. The CDR3 bases are TGCGCCAGCAGCTTAATGGGGACTAGCCTGCATACGCAGTATTTT.

This clonotype came up a few times. At one end the junction does not follow the germline gene, possibly because of a read error. This chain uses TRBV2 with TRBJ2-7, with 9 bases lining up with TRBD2. The CDR3 has 16 residues. CDR1 SNHLY and CDR2 FYNNEI come from the germline V gene. CDR3 amino acids: CASSEGPAGGTYEQYF. The CDR3 DNA is TGTGCCAGCAGCGAAGGCCCAGCGGGGGGTACTTACGAGCAGTACTTC.

This clonotype was counted between two and nine times. This chain joins TRBV3-1 and TRBJ2-5; 10 positions match TRBD2. CDR1 is LGHDT and CDR2 is YNNKEL in the germline V gene (reference sequence). The CDR3 covers 15 residues. V was clipped by 4 bases and J by 2 bases; unmatched bases: 4. The CDR3: CASSPGLAAQETQYF. CDR3 nucleotides: TGTGCCAGCAGCCCAGGACTAGCGGCACAAGAGACCCAGTACTTC.

The chain joins TRBV3-1 to TRBJ1-5; 9 bases match TRBD1. The trim removed 4 bases at V and 0 bases at J, leaving 7 bases unmatched. Germline values: CDR1 LGHDT, CDR2 YNNKEL (reference sequence). The CDR3 spans 17 residues. DNA for the CDR3: TGTGCCAGCAGCCCCCATGGACAGGGGAATAGCAATCAGCCCCAGCATTTT. Translated: CASSPHGQGNSNQPQHF.

This chain connects TRBV7-9 to TRBJ2-1; a possible D gene is TRBD2 (6 bases). V lost 2 bases to trimming and J lost 8 bases, with 19 bases between them. Germline CDR1 SEHNR, CDR2 FQNEAQ (reference sequence). This CDR3 comprises 16 residues. The CDR3 DNA follows: TGTGCCAGCAGCTTATCTCAGACTAGGGAACAGGATGAGCAGTTCTTC. It specifies CASSLSQTREQDEQFF.

There are a few counts of this clonotype. V is TRBV20-1 and J is TRBJ2-7; 7 positions agree with TRBD1. The CDR3 has 14 amino acids. J lost 5 bases, V lost 3 bases, and 10 bases had no gene match. Germline CDR1 DFQATT, CDR2 SNEGSKA (reference sequence). In nucleotides, the CDR3 is TGCAGTGCTAGTAGGCAGGGGGTAAGCGACGAGCAGTACTTC. Residues: CSASRQGVSDEQYF.